Each of the 23 T cell receptor beta chains below was sequenced from the same sample in a study of CD8 T cells in Susac syndrome. RNA in amounts of roughly 0.5 to 1 ug was reverse transcribed with random hexamers. Each CDR3 protein gets one entry after TCRdb re-called the immunoSEQ multiplex PCR reads with MiXCR. The sample shows about 300,000 distinct CDR3 sequences, approximately 81% of them seen only once. Sample: CD8+ T cells from PBMCs. Receptors originate from a human donor with multiple sclerosis.

In DNA, the CDR3 is TGCGCCAGCAGCTTGCCAAACGACGGGCCTGGGGCCAACGTCCTGACTTTC. Residues: CASSLPNDGPGANVLTF. This chain connects TRBV5-1 to TRBJ2-6, with D unclear. This CDR3 spans 17 amino acids. Germline CDR1 SGHRS, CDR2 YFSETQ. The V gene lost 1 base and the J gene lost 2 bases, with 13 bases spanning the gap.

This clonotype has just one count. The chain uses TRBV7-8 and TRBJ1-2; D remains ambiguous. The germline V and J ends were trimmed by 1 base and 5 bases, with 14 bases remaining between them. This CDR3 is 15 amino acids long. Germline values: CDR1 SGHVS, CDR2 FQNEAQ. The CDR3 loop reads CASSLDFLVRYGYTF. DNA for the CDR3: TGTGCCAGCAGCTTAGATTTTCTGGTTCGTTATGGCTACACCTTC.

This clonotype came up a few times. The gene calls are TRBV7-3 and TRBJ2-1; D gene ambiguous. This CDR3 contains 12 residues. V lost 8 bases, J lost 12 bases, and 17 bases lay in between. Germline CDR1 SGHTA, CDR2 FQGTGA. The DNA of the CDR3 is TGTGCCAGCGGGGATTCCCACTTGCTGCAGTTCTTC. Amino acid sequence: CASGDSHLLQFF.

V and J are TRBV28 and TRBJ1-2, with D tentatively TRBD1 (5 bases). Trimming removed 5 bases at V and 4 bases at J, with 11 bases between. CDR3 size: 13 residues. The germline V gene has CDR1 MDHEN and CDR2 SYDVKM. The CDR3 DNA reads TGTGCCAGCAGTGCAGACAGTACCTATGGCTACACCTTC. This encodes CASSADSTYGYTF.

This clonotype showed up just once. The chain combines TRBV30 with TRBJ2-1, with 8 bases identical to TRBD2. The V gene's germline CDR1 is GTSNPN and CDR2 SVGIG (reference sequence). Unmatched junction bases numbered 0, after V lost 1 base and J lost 1 base. This CDR3 is built from 14 residues. Here the CDR3 DNA reads TGTGCCTGGAGTGGCGGGGGGTCCTACAATGAGCAGTTCTTC. It encodes CAWSGGGSYNEQFF.

The rearrangement uses TRBV7-9 and TRBJ2-1; D might be TRBD2 (5 bases). Germline lookup yields CDR1 SEHNR and CDR2 FQNEAQ (reference sequence). The V end was cut by 5 bases, the J end by 6 bases, with 14 bases between. The CDR3 loop spans 14 amino acids. The CDR3 DNA is TGTGCCAGCAGCCCACCTAGCTTCGCCAATGAGCAGTTCTTC. Its protein product is CASSPPSFANEQFF.

The chain links TRBV19 to TRBJ1-5, with D possibly matching TRBD1 (5 bases). This CDR3 spans 14 amino acids. CDR1 is LNHDA and CDR2 is SQIVND in the germline V gene (reference sequence). Trimming removed 7 bases at V and 3 bases at J, with 13 bases between. The CDR3 DNA is TGTGCCAGTAATTGGAGGACATACAATCAGCCCCAGCATTTT. Amino acids: CASNWRTYNQPQHF.

The chain carries TRBV27 and TRBJ2-1; D remains ambiguous. Germline CDR1 is MNHEY and CDR2 is SMNVEV (reference sequence). The CDR3 runs to 13 residues. The V and J ends lost 5 bases and 4 bases respectively, with 9 bases between them. CDR3 sequence (DNA): TGTGCCAGCAGTCCGCTACTTTACAATGAGCAGTTCTTC. This encodes CASSPLLYNEQFF.

CDR3 loop: CASSQLTPGRYGYTF. Here the CDR3 DNA reads TGTGCCAGCAGCCAACTGACCCCGGGTCGCTATGGCTACACCTTC. This chain connects TRBV3-1 to TRBJ1-2; D gene uncertain. The CDR3 loop spans 15 amino acids. Germline V gene sequence: CDR1 LGHDT, CDR2 YNNKEL (reference sequence). The V end was cut by 2 bases, the J end by 4 bases, with 14 bases between.

The chain links TRBV19 to TRBJ2-4; D remains ambiguous. Between the trimmed V and J ends, which lost 9 bases and 8 bases, there was a span of 17 bases. Germline values: CDR1 LNHDA, CDR2 SQIVND (reference sequence). CDR3 size: 13 residues. CDR3 amino acids: CASTDRVFDIQYF. DNA for the CDR3: TGTGCCAGCACTGATAGGGTATTTGACATTCAGTACTTC.

The V gene is TRBV9, the J gene TRBJ2-1; D is undetermined. Trimming shortened V by 3 bases and J by 2 bases, and 6 bases separated the two germline ends. The germline CDR1 and CDR2 sequences are SGDLS and YYNGEE. The CDR3 sequence is 13 residues long. The CDR3 nucleotides are TGTGCCAGCAGCGGATGGGCCTACAATGAGCAGTTCTTC. It is translated as CASSGWAYNEQFF.

This clonotype occurred a few times. V gene TRBV7-9 combines with J gene TRBJ2-7, with 8 bases matching TRBD2. Germline CDR1 reads SEHNR; CDR2 reads FQNEAQ (reference sequence). V shed 6 bases and J 5 bases; nucleotides not matched to a gene: 6. The CDR3 spans 13 residues. Here the CDR3 reads CASSPSGLNEQYF. Written as DNA, the CDR3 is TGTGCCAGCAGTCCTAGCGGGCTCAACGAGCAGTACTTC. Together with reference TRBV7-9 and TRBJ2-7, the CDR3 gives the full variable domain: DTGVSQNPRHKITKRGQNVTFRCDPISEHNRLYWYRQTLGQGPEFLTYFQNEAQLEKSRLLSDRFSAERPKGSFSTLEIQRTEQGDSAMYLCASSPSGLNEQYFGPGTRLTVT.

The V gene is TRBV7-8, the J gene TRBJ2-7, with TRBD2 identical over 11 bases. The CDR3 extends over 16 amino acids. J lost 1 base, V lost 5 bases, and 7 bases had no gene match. The germline CDR1 and CDR2 sequences are SGHVS and FQNEAQ. This CDR3 is CASSVGLAGPSYEQYF. The CDR3 DNA is TGTGCCAGCAGCGTTGGACTAGCGGGCCCTTCCTACGAGCAGTACTTC.

V is TRBV9 and J is TRBJ2-2; D remains ambiguous. Trimming removed 3 bases from V and 9 bases from J, with 6 bases in between. CDR3 size: 11 residues. Germline V gene sequence: CDR1 SGDLS, CDR2 YYNGEE. The DNA of the CDR3 is TGTGCCAGCAGCGGCTCCAGGGAGCTGTTTTTT. As protein: CASSGSRELFF.

V usage is TRBV18 and J usage is TRBJ2-7, with 8 bases identical to TRBD1. The CDR3 has 14 amino acids. Germline V lookup: CDR1 KGHSH, CDR2 LQKENI. V shed 5 bases and J 3 bases; nucleotides not matched to a gene: 6. In DNA form, the CDR3 reads TGTGCCAGCTCAACGGACAGGGAATACTACGAGCAGTACTTC. It yields the protein CASSTDREYYEQYF. The full variable domain, rest sourced from reference TRBV18 and TRBJ2-7, is NAGVMQNPRHLVRRRGQEARLRCSPMKGHSHVYWYRQLPEEGLKFMVYLQKENIIDESGMPKERFSAEFPKEGPSILRIQQVVRGDSAAYFCASSTDREYYEQYFGPGTRLTVT.

The V call is TRBV5-1, the J call TRBJ2-2; 8 nucleotides agree with TRBD2. This CDR3 is 16 amino acids long. Germline V gene lookup returns CDR1 SGHRS and CDR2 YFSETQ. The junction had 8 bases not matched to a gene; V was cut back by 0 bases and J by 7 bases. CDR3 DNA sequence: TGCGCCAGCAGCTTGGCCCTCAGCGGGAGTATCGGGGAGCTGTTTTTT. Translated, it gives CASSLALSGSIGELFF.

This clonotype was found once. The CDR3 nucleotides read TGCAGCGTTGAATTTCCCGAGACAGGGAGAATCGGGGAGCTGTTTTTT. This codes for CSVEFPETGRIGELFF. V and J are TRBV29-1 and TRBJ2-2, with 7 bases fitting TRBD1. The junction had 13 bases not matched to a gene; V was cut back by 2 bases and J by 7 bases. The CDR3 totals 16 residues. Germline loops: CDR1 SQVTM, CDR2 ANQGSEA.

The chain couples TRBV29-1 to TRBJ2-1; D not certain. CDR3 size: 11 residues. The germline V and J ends were trimmed by 2 bases and 6 bases, with 5 bases remaining between them. The germline gives CDR1 SQVTM, CDR2 ANQGSEA. The DNA of the CDR3 is TGCAGCGTTGAAACACGCAATGAGCAGTTCTTC. The encoded protein is CSVETRNEQFF.

This clonotype was counted between two and nine times. This chain uses TRBV6-5 with TRBJ2-7; 12 bases are shared with TRBD1. The CDR3 loop spans 13 amino acids. Trimming removed 5 bases from V and 7 bases from J; junction bases left unmatched: 3. CDR1 is MNHEY, CDR2 SVGAGI, per germline. The CDR3 loop is CASSRDRGHEQYF. In DNA, the CDR3 is TGTGCCAGCAGTCGGGACAGGGGGCATGAGCAGTACTTC.

V is TRBV12-3 or TRBV12-4 and J is TRBJ1-1; D is unclear. This CDR3 has 14 amino acids. Trimming removed 5 bases from V and 4 bases from J, with 14 bases in between. CDR3 nucleotides: TGTGCCAGCAGTCCTCACGGACGGGGCACTGAAGCTTTCTTT. Its protein is CASSPHGRGTEAFF.

The chain is built from TRBV29-1 and TRBJ2-7; D is perhaps TRBD1 or TRBD2 (5 bases each). The germline V gene encodes CDR1 SQVTM and CDR2 ANQGSEA. This CDR3 is 12 amino acids long. Trimming took off 6 bases at V and 7 bases at J, with 16 bases between the two ends. In DNA, the CDR3 is TGCAGCGTGGGGTTAGAGGGGCATGAGCAGTACTTC. It codes for CSVGLEGHEQYF.

The chain combines TRBV30 with TRBJ2-1; no definite D call. The CDR3 is 12 residues long. Between the trimmed V and J ends, which lost 1 base and 7 bases, there was a span of 8 bases. Germline CDR1 is GTSNPN and CDR2 is SVGIG (reference sequence). The CDR3 is CAWSAGGNEQFF. The CDR3 DNA reads as TGTGCCTGGAGTGCCGGTGGAAATGAGCAGTTCTTC.

The CDR3 DNA is TGTGCCAGCAGTTTGGGCAGGGCGGGGCGGCCCCAGCATTTT. Its translation is CASSLGRAGRPQHF. The chain joins TRBV27 to TRBJ1-5; D possibly corresponds to TRBD1 (5 bases). The CDR3 is 14 amino acids. V was cut by 3 bases and J by 9 bases, with 15 bases left in between. Germline assignment: CDR1 MNHEY and CDR2 SMNVEV (reference sequence).